This TCR beta chain was recovered during a study of PD-1 blockade in classical Hodgkin lymphoma. Overall study findings and caveats: By cycle point C4D1, TCR diversity had risen significantly in CD4+ cells (but not CD8+ cells). Complete responders showed a baseline diversity that resembled the diversity of newly diagnosed patients. Nivolumab initiation under 1 year post-ASCT meant exclusion. Newly diagnosed patients were reported to exhibit reduced baseline TCR diversity relative to healthy donors.

Assay: immunoSEQ multiplex PCR; the TCRdb copy retains only in-frame clones and omits some. The sample yields roughly 7,000 clones, 70% to 90% seen once. Germline V gene sequence: CDR1 LNHDA, CDR2 SQIVND (reference sequence). V lost 3 bases, J lost 0 bases, and 5 bases stayed unmatched. The length of the CDR3 is 18 residues. In every patient, relapse followed autologous stem cell transplantation, while exposure to brentuximab vedotin differed. Details on this clone: Its antigen is unknown.

The chain employs TRBV19 and TRBJ2-1, with 13 bases aligning to TRBD2. The TCR was taken from a human donor with classical Hodgkin lymphoma. Sequencing used peripheral blood mononuclear cells (PBMCs), obtained at baseline. The CDR3 spells CASSMRTSGRASYNEQFF. DNA of the CDR3: TGTGCCAGTAGTATGCGGACTAGCGGGAGAGCCTCCTACAATGAGCAGTTCTTC.